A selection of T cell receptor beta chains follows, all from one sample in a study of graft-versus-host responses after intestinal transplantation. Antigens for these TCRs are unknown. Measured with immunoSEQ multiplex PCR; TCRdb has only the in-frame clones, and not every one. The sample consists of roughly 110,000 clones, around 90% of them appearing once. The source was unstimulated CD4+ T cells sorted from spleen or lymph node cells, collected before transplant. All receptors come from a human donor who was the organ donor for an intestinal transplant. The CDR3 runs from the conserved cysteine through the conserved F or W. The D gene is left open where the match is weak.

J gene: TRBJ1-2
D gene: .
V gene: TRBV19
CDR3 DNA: TGTGCCAGTACCCAAAGGGGACTGTTCTATGGCTACACCTTC
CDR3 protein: CASTQRGLFYGYTF

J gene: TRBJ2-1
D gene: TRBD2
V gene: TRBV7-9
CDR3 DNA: TGTGCCAGCAGCTTACTGTCCAGCGGGACTCTCAGTGAGCAGTTCTTC
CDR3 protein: CASSLLSSGTLSEQFF

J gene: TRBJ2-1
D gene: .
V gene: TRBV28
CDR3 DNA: TGTGCCAGCAGTCCAACCCTTCGGACTGGCCCATACAATGAGCAGTTCTTC
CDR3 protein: CASSPTLRTGPYNEQFF

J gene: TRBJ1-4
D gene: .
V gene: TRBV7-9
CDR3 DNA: TGTGCCAGCAGCACGACCCAGGGTACGGGTAATGAAAAACTGTTTTTT
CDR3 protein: CASSTTQGTGNEKLFF

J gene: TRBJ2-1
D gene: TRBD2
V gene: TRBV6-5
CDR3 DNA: TGTGCCAGCGGAGCGGGGACCACCTACAATGAGCAGTTCTTC
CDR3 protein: CASGAGTTYNEQFF

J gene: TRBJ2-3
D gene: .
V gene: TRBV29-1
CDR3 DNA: TGCAGCGTTGATAGCACAGATACGCAGTATTTT
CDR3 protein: CSVDSTDTQYF

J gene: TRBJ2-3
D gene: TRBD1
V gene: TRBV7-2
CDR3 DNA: TGTGCCAGCAGCTGGGGAGGAGGGGCAGGGGGCGCAGATACGCAGTATTTT
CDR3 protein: CASSWGGGAGGADTQYF

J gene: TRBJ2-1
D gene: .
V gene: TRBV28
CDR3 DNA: TGTGCCAGCAGTCCATTAGCGGAGCCCTACAATGAGCAGTTCTTC
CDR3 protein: CASSPLAEPYNEQFF

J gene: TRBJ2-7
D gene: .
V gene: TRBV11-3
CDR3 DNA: TGTGCCAGCAGCTTAGCTTCTGGGGCCTACGAGCAGTACTTC
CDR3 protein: CASSLASGAYEQYF

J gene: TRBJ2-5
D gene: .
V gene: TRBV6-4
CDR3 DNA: TGTGCCAGCAGCGGGTATGGTGGTGGGCCCCAAGAGACCCAGTACTTC
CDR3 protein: CASSGYGGGPQETQYF

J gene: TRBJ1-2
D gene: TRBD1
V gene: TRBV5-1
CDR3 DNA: TGCGCCAGCAGCTCGCAGGGGGTAGAGGGCTACACCTTC
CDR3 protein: CASSSQGVEGYTF